This T cell receptor (beta chain) comes out of a study of CD4 T cell repertoires in COVID-19 (dated by TCRdb to the early 2020s). For context, the study as a whole: To analyze cross-reactivity, the CFSE-low cells were expanded with IL-2 for under eleven days and then labeled again and restimulated with spike proteins from other coronaviruses. The study characterized naturally processed CD4+ T cell responses to SARS-CoV-2 spike and nucleoprotein in COVID-19-recovered individuals, using TCR Vbeta sequencing to assess clonal composition. In three recovered individuals, the TCR Vbeta repertoire of SARS-CoV-2-reactive T cells was analyzed at the subset level.

Paper-wide results and their limitations: Between about 6 and 26% of SARS-CoV-2 clonotypes were also detected in secondary cultures stimulated with SARS-CoV and/or HKU1 spike, a finding consistent with cross-reactivity. Several of the most expanded SARS-CoV-2-reactive clonotypes were found to be shared between two or all three memory subsets, suggesting intraclonal diversification.

This clone was seen only a few times. No cognate antigen has been identified for it. No clone much larger than this one lies a single base away; base qualities are absent. The germline V gene specifies MDHEN as CDR1 and SYDVKM as CDR2. The V end loses 6 bases and the J end loses 0 bases, and a stretch of 12 bases separates them. Measured from the cysteine to the phenylalanine, the CDR3 is 15 residues long. Only CDR3 DNA remains: 45 bases, in frame from the first base. The library relied on the immunoSEQ multiplex PCR assay. The paper's processing steps were these. Repertoire overlap between subsets was quantified using the Chao-Jaccard similarity index and counts of shared clonotypes. As stored in TCRdb, this immuneACCESS dataset retains in-frame rearrangements with V and J assigned. A fraction of the clones does not appear; measured against another copy, unresolved V genes explain less than half of the discrepancy, and the remainder lacks a known reason. V, J and clone size are those of that table, while D and trimming were read from the DNA. This sample comprises approximately 75,000 clones, approximately 83% of them detected only once. The ten largest make up approximately 0.6% of the sample.

The meaning of the sample's time point label: sample from a COVID-19-recovered individual after infection. The donors were patients who had gone through COVID-19 ranging from mild to severe and had recovered. Memory T cell samples that were not cultured were sequenced immediately after ex vivo isolation. From peripheral blood mononuclear cells, the researchers isolated CD4+ total memory, central memory, effector memory and circulating T follicular helper cells. This receptor chain uses TRBV28 and TRBJ1-5; 6 matching bases give a weak D call of TRBD1. The TCR originated in a human donor who had COVID-19. The source was CD4+ T cells from peripheral blood, collected after recovery from COVID-19. The nucleotide sequence is given as TGTGCCAGCAGGCCTGGGACAAATAGCAATCAGCCCCAGCATTTT. It encodes CASRPGTNSNQPQHF.